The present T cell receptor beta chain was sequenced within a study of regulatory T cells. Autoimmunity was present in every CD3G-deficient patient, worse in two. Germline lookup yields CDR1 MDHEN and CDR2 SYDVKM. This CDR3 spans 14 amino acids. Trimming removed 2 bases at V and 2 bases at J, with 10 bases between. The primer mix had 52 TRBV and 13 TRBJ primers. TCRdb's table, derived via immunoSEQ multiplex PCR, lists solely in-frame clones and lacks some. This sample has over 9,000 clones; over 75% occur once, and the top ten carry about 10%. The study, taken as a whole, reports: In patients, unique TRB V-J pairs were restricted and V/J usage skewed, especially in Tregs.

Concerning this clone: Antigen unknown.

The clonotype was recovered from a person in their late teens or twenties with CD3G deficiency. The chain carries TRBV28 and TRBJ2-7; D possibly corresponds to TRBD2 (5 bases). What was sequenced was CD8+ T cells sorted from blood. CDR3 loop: CASSLRGLPYEQYF. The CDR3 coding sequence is TGTGCCAGCAGTTTACGAGGGTTACCCTACGAGCAGTACTTC.